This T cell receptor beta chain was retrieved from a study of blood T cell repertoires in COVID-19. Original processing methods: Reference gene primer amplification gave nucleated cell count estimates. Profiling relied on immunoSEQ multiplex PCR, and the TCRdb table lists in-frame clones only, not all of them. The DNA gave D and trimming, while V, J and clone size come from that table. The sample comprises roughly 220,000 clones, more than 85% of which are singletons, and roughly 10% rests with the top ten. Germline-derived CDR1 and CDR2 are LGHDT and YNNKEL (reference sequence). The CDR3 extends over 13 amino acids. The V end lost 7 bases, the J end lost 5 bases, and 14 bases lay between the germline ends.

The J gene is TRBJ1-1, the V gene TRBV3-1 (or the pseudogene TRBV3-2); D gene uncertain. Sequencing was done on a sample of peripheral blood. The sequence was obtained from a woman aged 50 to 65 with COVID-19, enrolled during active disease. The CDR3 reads CASTPPGRTEAFF. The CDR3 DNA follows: TGTGCCAGCACCCCCCCAGGCCGGACTGAAGCTTTCTTT.